The clone carrying this T cell receptor (beta chain) was picked up many times. The source material, RNA transcripts, was used to amplify TCR beta CDR3 regions. Using the HTBI primer set, a first-round RT-PCR was run on the TCR CDR3. TCRdb passed the multiplex PCR reads through MiXCR, listing each CDR3 protein once. The top ten clones hold roughly a fifth of a sample with around 350,000 distinct CDR3 sequences, 15% of them seen once. Uncontrolled infection, other autoimmune disease, pregnancy or lactation excluded patients. The source of the PBMCs was over 8.5 ml of fresh peripheral blood. The source of the sample is a study of T cells in Graves' hyperthyroidism and ophthalmopathy. The ends were cut back, 8 bases at V and 0 bases at J, with 10 bases in the middle. Germline CDR1 is DFQATT and CDR2 is SNEGSKA (reference sequence). CDR3 size: 12 residues.

This rearrangement joins TRBV20-1 to TRBJ1-1; D remains unclear. The receptor was derived from a woman aged 55-70 years with Graves' ophthalmopathy. What was sequenced was blood. The CDR3 reads CSRGGMNTEAFF. CDR3 nucleotides: TGCAGTCGGGGAGGGATGAACACTGAAGCTTTCTTT.